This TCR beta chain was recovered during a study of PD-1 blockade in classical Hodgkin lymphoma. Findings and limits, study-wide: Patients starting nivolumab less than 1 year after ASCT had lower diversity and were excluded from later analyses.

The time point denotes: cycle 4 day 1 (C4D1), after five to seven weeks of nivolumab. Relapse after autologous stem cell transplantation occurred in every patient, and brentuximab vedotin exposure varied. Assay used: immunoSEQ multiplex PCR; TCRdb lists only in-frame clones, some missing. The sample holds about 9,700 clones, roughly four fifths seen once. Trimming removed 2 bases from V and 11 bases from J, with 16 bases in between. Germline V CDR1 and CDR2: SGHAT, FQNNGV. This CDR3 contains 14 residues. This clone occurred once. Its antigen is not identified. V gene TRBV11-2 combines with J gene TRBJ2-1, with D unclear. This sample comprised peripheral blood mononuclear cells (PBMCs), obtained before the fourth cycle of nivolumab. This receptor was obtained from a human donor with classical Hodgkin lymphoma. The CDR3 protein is CASSLNSPADQQFF. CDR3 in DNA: TGTGCCAGCAGCTTAAACTCTCCGGCGGACCAGCAGTTCTTC.